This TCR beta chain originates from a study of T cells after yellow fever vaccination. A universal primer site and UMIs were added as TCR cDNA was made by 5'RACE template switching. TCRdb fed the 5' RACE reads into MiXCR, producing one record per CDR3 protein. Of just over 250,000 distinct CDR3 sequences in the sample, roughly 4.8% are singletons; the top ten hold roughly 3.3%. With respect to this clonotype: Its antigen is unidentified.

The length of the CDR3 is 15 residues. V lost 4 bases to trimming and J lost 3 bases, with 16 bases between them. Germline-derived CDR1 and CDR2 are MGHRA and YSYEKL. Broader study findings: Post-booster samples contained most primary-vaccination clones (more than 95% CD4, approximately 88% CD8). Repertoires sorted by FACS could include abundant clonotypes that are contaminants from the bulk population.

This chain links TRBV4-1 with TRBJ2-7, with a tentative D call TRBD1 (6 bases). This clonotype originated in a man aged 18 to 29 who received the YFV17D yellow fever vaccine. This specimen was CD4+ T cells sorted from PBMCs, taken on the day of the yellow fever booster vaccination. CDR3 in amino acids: CASSLLPQGIYEQYF. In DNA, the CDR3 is TGCGCCAGCAGCCTCCTGCCCCAGGGGATCTACGAGCAGTACTTC.